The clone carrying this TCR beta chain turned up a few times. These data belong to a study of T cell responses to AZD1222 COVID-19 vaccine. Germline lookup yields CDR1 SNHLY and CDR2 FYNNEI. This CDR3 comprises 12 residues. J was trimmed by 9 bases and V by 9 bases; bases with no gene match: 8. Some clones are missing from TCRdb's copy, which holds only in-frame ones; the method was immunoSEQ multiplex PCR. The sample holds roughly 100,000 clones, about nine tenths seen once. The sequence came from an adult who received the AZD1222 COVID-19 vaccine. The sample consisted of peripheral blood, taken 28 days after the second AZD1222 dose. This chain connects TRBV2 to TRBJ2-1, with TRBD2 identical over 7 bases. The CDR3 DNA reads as TGTGCCAGTCTGCCTGGGGGGGTTGAGCAGTTCTTC. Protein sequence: CASLPGGVEQFF.